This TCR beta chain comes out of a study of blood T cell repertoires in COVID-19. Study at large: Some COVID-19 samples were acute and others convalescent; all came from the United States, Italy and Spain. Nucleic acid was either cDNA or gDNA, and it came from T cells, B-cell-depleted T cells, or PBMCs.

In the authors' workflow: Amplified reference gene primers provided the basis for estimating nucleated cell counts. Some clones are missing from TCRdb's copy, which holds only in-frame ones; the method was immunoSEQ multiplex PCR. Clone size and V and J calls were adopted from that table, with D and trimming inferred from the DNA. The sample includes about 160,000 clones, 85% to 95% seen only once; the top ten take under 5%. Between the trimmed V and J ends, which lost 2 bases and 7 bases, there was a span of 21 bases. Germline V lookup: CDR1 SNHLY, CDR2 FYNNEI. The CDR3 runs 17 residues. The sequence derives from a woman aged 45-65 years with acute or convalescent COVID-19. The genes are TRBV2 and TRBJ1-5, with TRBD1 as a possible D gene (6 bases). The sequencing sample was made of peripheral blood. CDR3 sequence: CASSETYTGMRGQPQHF. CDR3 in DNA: TGTGCCAGCAGTGAAACCTATACAGGAATGAGGGGGCAGCCCCAGCATTTT.